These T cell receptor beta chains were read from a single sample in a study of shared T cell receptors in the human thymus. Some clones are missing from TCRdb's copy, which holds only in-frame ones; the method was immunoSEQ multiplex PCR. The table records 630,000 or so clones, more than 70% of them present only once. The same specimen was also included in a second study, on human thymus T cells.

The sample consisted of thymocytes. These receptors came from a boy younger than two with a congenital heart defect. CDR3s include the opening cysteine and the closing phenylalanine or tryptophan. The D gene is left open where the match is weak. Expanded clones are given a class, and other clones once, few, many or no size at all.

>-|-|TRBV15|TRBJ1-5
TGTGCCACCAGCAGAGAACCCCAGGGGAATTATCAGCCCCAGCATTTT
CATSREPQGNYQPQHF
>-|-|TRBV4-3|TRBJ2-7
TGCGCCAGCAGCCAAGTCCTTCCCTCAGGGCCAAGATCCTACGAGCAGTACTTC
CASSQVLPSGPRSYEQYF
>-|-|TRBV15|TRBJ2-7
TGTGCCACCATCAGAGAGAAAGAGGCCTACGAGCAGTACTTC
CATIREKEAYEQYF
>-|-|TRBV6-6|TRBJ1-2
TGTGCCAGCACCAATGACAGGAACTATGGCTACACCTTC
CASTNDRNYGYTF
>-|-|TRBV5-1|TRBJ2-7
TGCGCCAGCAGCTTGGGTGCAGGCGACTACGCCTACGAGCAGTACTTC
CASSLGAGDYAYEQYF
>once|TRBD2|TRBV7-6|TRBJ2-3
TGTGCCAGCAGCCTTCGGACTAGCGGGACCACAGATACGCAGTATTTT
CASSLRTSGTTDTQYF
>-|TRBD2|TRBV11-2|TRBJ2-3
TGTGCCAGCAGCGCCCGACTAGCGGGGAGATTAAGGTACACAGATACGCAGTATTTT
CASSARLAGRLRYTDTQYF
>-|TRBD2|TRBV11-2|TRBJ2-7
TGTGCCAGCAGCCCCAGGAGCGGGAGGGCCCCATCCTACGAGCAGTACTTC
CASSPRSGRAPSYEQYF
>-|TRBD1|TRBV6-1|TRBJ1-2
TGTGCCAGCAGTGACAGGGGGGTCTTCATCGGCTACACCTTC
CASSDRGVFIGYTF
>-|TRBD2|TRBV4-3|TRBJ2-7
TGCGCCAGCAGCCAACGAGCGGGAGGGCGGTCCTACGAGCAGTACTTC
CASSQRAGGRSYEQYF
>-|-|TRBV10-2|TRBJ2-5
TGCGCCAGCAGTGCAACTCGACTAAAACAAGAGACCCAGTACTTC
CASSATRLKQETQYF
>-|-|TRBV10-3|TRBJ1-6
TGTGCCATCAGTGAAGACAGAAAGGACCGATATGCCTCCGCCTATAATTCACCCCTCCACTTT
CAISEDRKDRYASAYNSPLHF
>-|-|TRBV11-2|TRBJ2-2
TGTGCCAGCAACCCGACAGGAGGCACCGGGGAGCTGTTTTTT
CASNPTGGTGELFF
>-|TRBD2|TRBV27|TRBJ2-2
TGTGCCAGCAGTTTATCGGAGATAGCGGGTGGCACCGGGGAGCTGTTTTTT
CASSLSEIAGGTGELFF
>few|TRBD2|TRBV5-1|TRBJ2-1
TGCGCCAGCAGCTTGGAGGGGACTACAACCCGAGATACATACAATGAGCAGTTCTTC
CASSLEGTTTRDTYNEQFF
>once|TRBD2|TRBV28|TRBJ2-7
TGTGCCAGCTCGGCGGGGGGGGCTAGCGAGCAGTACTTC
CASSAGGASEQYF
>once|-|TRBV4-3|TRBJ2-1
TGCGCCAGCAGCCAAGGGGAGAACCTCTCCTACAATGAGCAGTTCTTC
CASSQGENLSYNEQFF
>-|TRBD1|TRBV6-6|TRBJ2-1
TGTGCCAGCAGTTACCCCGGGACAGGCAAGAACAATGAGCAGTTCTTC
CASSYPGTGKNNEQFF
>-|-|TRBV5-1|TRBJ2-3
TGCGCCAGCAGCTCCTCAGGGGATACGCAGTATTTT
CASSSSGDTQYF
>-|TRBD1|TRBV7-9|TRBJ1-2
TGTGCCAGCAGCGCAGGGGGCGAGGGCTACACCTTC
CASSAGGEGYTF
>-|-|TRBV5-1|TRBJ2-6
TGCGCCAGCAGCGAGAGACTACCCCGCCGGGCTGGGGCCAACGTCCTGACTTTC
CASSERLPRRAGANVLTF
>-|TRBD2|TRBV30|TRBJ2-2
TGTGCCTGGAGTGCTGTGGGAGGGCGACCCGGGGAGCTGTTTTTT
CAWSAVGGRPGELFF
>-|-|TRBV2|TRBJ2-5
TGTGCCAGCAGTGGGAACAGGTTCCAAGAGACCCAGTACTTC
CASSGNRFQETQYF
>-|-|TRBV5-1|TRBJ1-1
TGCGCCAGCAGCTTGGGGGCGATCGGGAACACTGAAGCTTTCTTT
CASSLGAIGNTEAFF
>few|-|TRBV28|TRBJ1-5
TGTGCCAGCAGCCCCACTCTAGTGAGGGGCAATCAGCCCCAGCATTTT
CASSPTLVRGNQPQHF
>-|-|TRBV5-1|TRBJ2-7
TGCGCCAGCAGCTTAGTAGTATCGGGGGATGGGTCCTACGAGCAGTACTTC
CASSLVVSGDGSYEQYF
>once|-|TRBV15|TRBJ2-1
TGTGCCACCAGCACTGCTAGCGAACTAATATCCCCTACAATCCCCTACAATGAGCAGTTCTTC
CATSTASELISPTIPYNEQFF
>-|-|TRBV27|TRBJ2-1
TGTGCCAGCGTCCTCTTTTGGGACAAATACAATGAGCAGTTCTTC
CASVLFWDKYNEQFF
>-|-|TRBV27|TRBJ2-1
TGTGCCAGCAGTTTTAGATCGTTGAGCTCCTACAATGAGCAGTTCTTC
CASSFRSLSSYNEQFF
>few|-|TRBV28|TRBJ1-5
TGTGCCAGCAGTTTGGGGGGGGAGCCCCAGCATTTT
CASSLGGEPQHF
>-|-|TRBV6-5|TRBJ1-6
TGTGCCAGCAAACTAATGGGGCTATCCTCACCCCTCCACTTT
CASKLMGLSSPLHF
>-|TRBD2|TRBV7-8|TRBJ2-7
TGTGCCAGCAGCTTAGGAATGGGACTACCACCACCCTACGAGCAGTACTTC
CASSLGMGLPPPYEQYF
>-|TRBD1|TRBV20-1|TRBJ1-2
TGCAGTGCCTCGGACAGGTATGGCTACACCTTC
CSASDRYGYTF
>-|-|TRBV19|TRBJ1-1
TGTGCCAGTAGTATACCCCACAGGGCTGAAGCTTTCTTT
CASSIPHRAEAFF
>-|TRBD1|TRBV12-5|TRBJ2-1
TGTGCTAGTGGGCCAGGGGGAAACAATGAGCAGTTCTTC
CASGPGGNNEQFF
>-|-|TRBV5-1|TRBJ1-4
TGCGCCAGTTCACCCGACAGAGAGAAAGAAAAACTGTTTTTT
CASSPDREKEKLFF
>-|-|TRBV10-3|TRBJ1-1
TGTGCCATCAGTGCGGACAGTCACTACACTGAAGCTTTCTTT
CAISADSHYTEAFF